One and the same sample provided the 17 T cell receptor beta chains below, sequenced in a study of T-cell memory formation after mild COVID-19. TCRdb processed the 5' RACE reads anew with MiXCR; each CDR3 protein has one entry. This table holds about 470,000 distinct CDR3 sequences, nearly 25% found once. Specimen: PBMCs or a T cell subset sorted from them (not recorded which). The origin of the receptors is an adult woman who had mild COVID-19 (a few samples of this study predate the infection). Cell type and time point are not known.

The genes are TRBV6-1 and TRBJ2-7, with D perhaps being TRBD1 or TRBD2 (5 bases each). The CDR3 runs 12 residues. Germline values: CDR1 MNHNS, CDR2 SASEGT. The DNA of the CDR3 is TGTTGTACCTCTGGGGGAGCGTACGAGCAGTACTTC. Its protein product is CCTSGGAYEQYF.

This clonotype has a handful of counts. This sequence joins TRBV14 and TRBJ1-2; D is unresolved. Germline loops: CDR1 SGHDN, CDR2 FVKESK. With 4 bases removed from V and 6 bases from J, the gap between germline ends came to 12 bases. The CDR3 contains 13 residues. The CDR3 DNA follows: TGTGCCAGCAGCCCGCGCAGGTTGAATGGCTACACCTTC. This translates into CASSPRRLNGYTF.

With respect to this clonotype: Without the conserved terminal phenylalanine or tryptophan, this CDR3 likely stems from a read error. The limits of the CDR3 on the DNA are not certain, so only TCRdb's listed CDR3 is given. The chain has TRBV7-9 and TRBJ1-1; TRBD1, as called in the table, went unchecked against the DNA. Germline CDR1 and CDR2: SEHNR and FQNEAQ (reference sequence). The CDR3 region is 15 residues in length, termini included. The CDR3 sequence: CASSSGWGDRGLQEL.

This clonotype has more than one count but fewer than ten. J is TRBJ1-1 and V is TRBV19; D not resolved. V was clipped by 3 bases and J by 1 base, with 6 bases between them. Germline CDR1 is LNHDA and CDR2 is SQIVND (reference sequence). The CDR3 runs 13 residues. The CDR3 nucleotides are TGTGCCAGTAGTATGGGTAGGAACACTGAAGCTTTCTTT. Translation: CASSMGRNTEAFF.

The V call is TRBV6-5, the J call TRBJ2-7; a weak D match, TRBD1 (5 bases). There are 16 residues in the CDR3. CDR1 is MNHEY and CDR2 is SVGAGI in the germline V gene. Trimming took off 2 bases at V and 5 bases at J, with 19 bases between the two ends. This CDR3 is CASSYGARVGIDEQYF. DNA of the CDR3: TGTGCCAGCAGTTACGGTGCCAGGGTTGGGATCGACGAGCAGTACTTC.

This clonotype appeared a few times. The chain is built from TRBV4-1 and TRBJ2-1, with 8 bases aligning to TRBD2. V shed 0 bases, J shed 7 bases, and the junction held 11 bases outside the gene matches. In germline, CDR1 is MGHRA, CDR2 YSYEKL. CDR3 length: 17 residues. The CDR3: CASSQDNSGEAWNEQFF. The CDR3 DNA reads as TGCGCCAGCAGCCAAGATAATAGCGGGGAGGCTTGGAATGAGCAGTTCTTC.

The V gene is TRBV7-9, the J gene TRBJ2-4; no firm D call. This CDR3 is built from 12 residues. Trimming took off 4 bases at V and 8 bases at J, with 9 bases between the two ends. Germline V lookup: CDR1 SEHNR, CDR2 FQNEAQ (reference sequence). CDR3 in DNA: TGTGCCAGCAGCTCCATTTGGGACATTCAGTACTTC. Translated, it gives CASSSIWDIQYF.

The V gene is TRBV30, the J gene TRBJ1-1; the D gene is possibly TRBD1 (6 bases). The CDR3 covers 13 residues. Germline CDR1 and CDR2: GTSNPN and SVGIG (reference sequence). Trimming took 5 bases from V and 0 from J, leaving 10 bases between them. This CDR3 is CAWAGELNTEAFF. CDR3 in DNA: TGTGCCTGGGCAGGGGAGTTGAACACTGAAGCTTTCTTT. Supplemented by reference TRBV30 and TRBJ1-1, the full variable domain reads SQTIHQWPATLVQPVGSPLSLECTVEGTSNPNLYWYRQAAGRGLQLLFYSVGIGQISSEVPQNLSASRPQDRQFILSSKKLLLSDSGFYLCAWAGELNTEAFFGQGTRLTVV.

This sequence joins TRBV5-1 and TRBJ1-2; D perhaps matches TRBD1 (6 bases). Trimming removed 0 bases from V and 0 bases from J, with 12 bases in between. The CDR3 is 16 residues long. In germline, CDR1 is SGHRS, CDR2 YFSETQ. This CDR3 reads CASSLGHRAPNYGYTF. The CDR3 DNA reads TGCGCCAGCAGCTTGGGACACAGGGCCCCTAACTATGGCTACACCTTC. Complete variable domain (other parts from reference TRBV5-1 and TRBJ1-2): KAGVTQTPRYLIKTRGQQVTLSCSPISGHRSVSWYQQTPGQGLQFLFEYFSETQRNKGNFPGRFSGRQFSNSRSEMNVSTLELGDSALYLCASSLGHRAPNYGYTFGSGTRLTVV.

This clonotype was seen more than once but under ten times. V and J are TRBV7-9 and TRBJ1-6; D is unresolved. Trimming took off 4 bases at V and 10 bases at J, with 14 bases between the two ends. Germline V gene data show CDR1 as SEHNR and CDR2 as FQNEAQ (reference sequence). This CDR3 has 14 amino acids. This CDR3 reads CASSSTLTPSPLHF. The CDR3 DNA follows: TGTGCCAGCAGCTCGACATTAACCCCCTCACCCCTCCACTTT.

This clonotype has only a few counts. This chain connects TRBV12-3 or TRBV12-4 to TRBJ1-4, with TRBD1 as a possible D gene (6 bases). This CDR3 has 15 residues. V lost 4 bases to trimming and J lost 5 bases, with 14 bases between them. The CDR3 loop reads CASSSLTGRNEKLFF. CDR3 nucleotide sequence: TGTGCCAGCAGTTCCCTAACAGGGAGGAATGAAAAACTGTTTTTT.

This clonotype was picked up a small number of times. The chain is built from TRBV5-5 and TRBJ2-7; 7 bases fit TRBD1. Germline V gene data show CDR1 as SGHKS and CDR2 as YYEKEE (reference sequence). V shed 7 bases, J shed 1 base, and the junction held 8 bases outside the gene matches. The CDR3 extends over 14 amino acids. Here the CDR3 DNA reads TGTGCCAGCCTGGACAGGTTACGATCCTACGAGCAGTACTTC. Its translation is CASLDRLRSYEQYF.

This clonotype was counted only a few times. The rearrangement joins TRBV5-5 to TRBJ1-2; 7 nucleotides align to TRBD1. Germline lookup yields CDR1 SGHKS and CDR2 YYEKEE (reference sequence). This CDR3 is 14 amino acids long. J gave up 1 base and V 4 bases, and 4 bases lay outside the gene matches. This CDR3 reads CASSNRGGNYGYTF. CDR3 in DNA: TGTGCCAGCAGCAACAGGGGCGGTAACTATGGCTACACCTTC.

This clonotype was counted between two and nine times. The chain employs TRBV6-2 or TRBV6-3 and TRBJ1-1; TRBD1 agrees at 8 bases. Per the germline V gene, CDR1 is MNHEY and CDR2 is SVGEGT. J was trimmed by 1 base and V by 7 bases; bases with no gene match: 20. The CDR3 length is 19 residues. The CDR3 reads CASTHPLTGAGLGNTEAFF. CDR3 sequence (DNA): TGTGCCAGCACCCATCCCTTGACAGGGGCTGGGCTAGGGAACACTGAAGCTTTCTTT.

This clonotype was recorded many times. The chain has TRBV20-1 and TRBJ2-4; no clear D gene. The CDR3 loop spans 13 amino acids. The ends were cut back, 5 bases at V and 8 bases at J, with 16 bases in the middle. CDR1 DFQATT and CDR2 SNEGSKA come from the germline V gene (reference sequence). The DNA for the CDR3 is TGCAGTGCTTCCTACACGAACGCGGACATTCAGTACTTC. It translates to CSASYTNADIQYF.

The genes are TRBV5-1 and TRBJ2-3; 9 nucleotides agree with TRBD2. The germline V gene has CDR1 SGHRS and CDR2 YFSETQ. The CDR3 is 15 amino acids. V dropped 4 bases and J dropped 0; count of bases not matched to a gene: 3. This CDR3 reads CASSGGGASTDTQYF. DNA of the CDR3: TGCGCCAGCAGCGGCGGGGGGGCTAGCACAGATACGCAGTATTTT.

The chain has TRBV12-3 or TRBV12-4 and TRBJ2-3, with 9 bases that match TRBD2. The length of the CDR3 is 15 residues. V dropped 5 bases and J dropped 2; count of bases not matched to a gene: 5. DNA of the CDR3: TGTGCCAGCAGTCTTGGACTAGCGACCACAGATACGCAGTATTTT. Protein product: CASSLGLATTDTQYF.